This is a list of T cell receptor beta chains from one sample in a study of T cell changes during pregnancy in multiple sclerosis. This table comes from immunoSEQ multiplex PCR, and its TCRdb copy is limited to in-frame clones, with some not included. The sample has approximately 40,000 clones; 85% to 95% are singletons. The sequenced sample consisted of peripheral blood. These receptors originate from a female donor with multiple sclerosis, enrolled in a pregnancy study. The CDR3 runs from the conserved cysteine through the conserved F or W. The order of the fields is J gene, V gene, D gene, clone size, CDR3 protein, CDR3 DNA. D genes are given only for firm matches. Size is omitted from some rows. Given values are once, few, many or a class for expanded clones.

j_gene: TRBJ2-1
v_gene: TRBV11-2
d_gene: NA
abundance: once
CDR3aa: CASSLYHNEQFF
CDR3nt: TGTGCCAGCAGCCTTTACCACAATGAGCAGTTCTTC

j_gene: TRBJ2-4
v_gene: TRBV6-4
d_gene: NA
abundance: once
CDR3aa: CASSDLTGNIQYF
CDR3nt: TGTGCCAGCAGTGACCTTACAGGAAACATTCAGTACTTC

j_gene: TRBJ2-3
v_gene: TRBV7-2
d_gene: NA
abundance: NA
CDR3aa: CASSLTSSSTDTQYF
CDR3nt: TGTGCCAGCAGCCTGACTAGTTCCAGCACAGATACGCAGTATTTT

j_gene: TRBJ1-1
v_gene: TRBV4-1
d_gene: TRBD1
abundance: NA
CDR3aa: CASSPAWDRNTEAFF
CDR3nt: TGCGCCAGCAGCCCAGCCTGGGACAGGAACACTGAAGCTTTCTTT

j_gene: TRBJ2-5
v_gene: TRBV29-1
d_gene: NA
abundance: NA
CDR3aa: CSVETSGVPETQYF
CDR3nt: TGCAGCGTTGAAACTTCTGGGGTGCCGGAGACCCAGTACTTC

j_gene: TRBJ1-4
v_gene: TRBV19
d_gene: NA
abundance: few
CDR3aa: CASSIGQVDKKLFF
CDR3nt: TGTGCCAGTAGTATTGGCCAGGTCGATAAAAAACTGTTTTTT

j_gene: TRBJ2-3
v_gene: TRBV5-6
d_gene: TRBD2
abundance: NA
CDR3aa: CASSPKYSGSIVDTQYF
CDR3nt: TGTGCCAGCAGCCCGAAGTATAGCGGGAGTATTGTAGATACGCAGTATTTT

j_gene: TRBJ2-3
v_gene: TRBV18
d_gene: TRBD1
abundance: NA
CDR3aa: CASSLTGTDNTDTQYF
CDR3nt: TGTGCCAGCTCACTAACCGGGACAGACAACACAGATACGCAGTATTTT

j_gene: TRBJ2-7
v_gene: TRBV6-1
d_gene: NA
abundance: NA
CDR3aa: CASSNPDTVQYF
CDR3nt: TGTGCCAGCAGTAACCCTGATACGGTGCAGTACTTC

j_gene: TRBJ1-1
v_gene: TRBV23-1
d_gene: NA
abundance: NA
CDR3aa: CASSPSRDRNTEAFF
CDR3nt: TGCGCCAGCAGTCCCTCGCGAGACAGAAACACTGAAGCTTTCTTT

j_gene: TRBJ1-1
v_gene: TRBV6-1
d_gene: TRBD1
abundance: NA
CDR3aa: CASIGTGKAEAFF
CDR3nt: TGTGCCAGCATTGGGACAGGGAAGGCTGAAGCTTTCTTT

j_gene: TRBJ2-1
v_gene: TRBV2
d_gene: TRBD2
abundance: NA
CDR3aa: CASSAGTSGTRSYNEQFF
CDR3nt: TGTGCCAGCAGCGCCGGGACTAGCGGGACGAGATCCTACAATGAGCAGTTCTTC

j_gene: TRBJ2-7
v_gene: TRBV7-9
d_gene: NA
abundance: NA
CDR3aa: CASSLAGFSYEQYF
CDR3nt: TGTGCCAGCAGCTTAGCGGGCTTCTCCTACGAGCAGTACTTC

j_gene: TRBJ2-2
v_gene: TRBV7-2
d_gene: NA
abundance: NA
CDR3aa: CASRPTGGELFF
CDR3nt: TGTGCCAGCAGGCCCACAGGGGGGGAGCTGTTTTTT

j_gene: TRBJ1-1
v_gene: TRBV5-4
d_gene: NA
abundance: NA
CDR3aa: CASRLQGAGTEAFF
CDR3nt: TGTGCCAGCAGGCTGCAGGGTGCGGGGACTGAAGCTTTCTTT

j_gene: TRBJ1-2
v_gene: TRBV28
d_gene: TRBD1
abundance: NA
CDR3aa: CASSEDRGHGYTF
CDR3nt: TGTGCCAGCAGTGAGGACAGGGGGCATGGCTACACCTTC

j_gene: TRBJ1-1
v_gene: TRBV19
d_gene: NA
abundance: few
CDR3aa: CARHLGGTEAFF
CDR3nt: TGTGCCAGACACTTGGGGGGCACTGAAGCTTTCTTT

j_gene: TRBJ2-6
v_gene: TRBV7-2
d_gene: TRBD2
abundance: few
CDR3aa: CASSLALAGASSGANVLTF
CDR3nt: TGTGCCAGCAGCTTAGCGCTAGCGGGTGCCTCCTCTGGGGCCAACGTCCTGACTTTC

j_gene: TRBJ2-3
v_gene: TRBV10-3
d_gene: TRBD2
abundance: NA
CDR3aa: CAIRVTRESTDTQYF
CDR3nt: TGTGCCATCAGGGTGACGCGGGAGAGCACAGATACGCAGTATTTT

j_gene: TRBJ1-1
v_gene: TRBV19
d_gene: NA
abundance: NA
CDR3aa: CASSIWGMSDTEAFF
CDR3nt: TGTGCCAGTAGTATATGGGGGATGTCGGACACTGAAGCTTTCTTT

j_gene: TRBJ2-1
v_gene: TRBV6-1
d_gene: TRBD1
abundance: NA
CDR3aa: CASSGDRGKPQWYEQFF
CDR3nt: TGTGCCAGCAGTGGCGACAGGGGGAAACCCCAGTGGTATGAGCAGTTCTTC

j_gene: TRBJ2-3
v_gene: TRBV9
d_gene: TRBD2
abundance: NA
CDR3aa: CASSVGRTSGPIPTDTQYF
CDR3nt: TGTGCCAGCAGCGTAGGGAGGACTAGCGGCCCCATCCCCACAGATACGCAGTATTTT

j_gene: TRBJ1-2
v_gene: TRBV14
d_gene: NA
abundance: NA
CDR3aa: CASSQDWAVYGYTF
CDR3nt: TGTGCCAGCAGCCAAGATTGGGCGGTCTATGGCTACACCTTC

j_gene: TRBJ2-7
v_gene: TRBV7-8
d_gene: NA
abundance: NA
CDR3aa: CASSLDLVGVYSYEQYF
CDR3nt: TGTGCCAGCAGCTTAGATTTGGTAGGGGTTTACTCCTACGAGCAGTACTTC

j_gene: TRBJ2-4
v_gene: TRBV5-1
d_gene: TRBD1
abundance: NA
CDR3aa: CASSRGDRENIQYF
CDR3nt: TGCGCCAGCAGTCGAGGGGACAGAGAAAACATTCAGTACTTC

j_gene: TRBJ2-1
v_gene: TRBV6-1
d_gene: TRBD1
abundance: NA
CDR3aa: CASSPTGPAYNEQFF
CDR3nt: TGTGCCAGCAGTCCGACAGGGCCGGCCTACAATGAGCAGTTCTTC

j_gene: TRBJ2-3
v_gene: TRBV6-5
d_gene: NA
abundance: once
CDR3aa: CASSPGQTYGDTQYF
CDR3nt: TGTGCCAGCAGCCCTGGTCAGACTTATGGGGATACGCAGTATTTT

j_gene: TRBJ2-7
v_gene: TRBV9
d_gene: NA
abundance: NA
CDR3aa: CASSAGTYEQYF
CDR3nt: TGTGCCAGCAGCGCGGGGACTTACGAGCAGTACTTC

j_gene: TRBJ2-7
v_gene: TRBV5-8
d_gene: NA
abundance: NA
CDR3aa: CASSLAGGYAYEQYF
CDR3nt: TGTGCCAGCAGCTTGGCAGGGGGGTATGCCTACGAGCAGTACTTC

j_gene: TRBJ2-5
v_gene: TRBV9
d_gene: TRBD1
abundance: NA
CDR3aa: CASSAGTDQETQYF
CDR3nt: TGTGCCAGCAGCGCCGGGACAGACCAAGAGACCCAGTACTTC

j_gene: TRBJ1-2
v_gene: TRBV6-6
d_gene: NA
abundance: NA
CDR3aa: CASSYNRDHYGYTF
CDR3nt: TGTGCCAGCAGTTACAATAGGGACCACTATGGCTACACCTTC

j_gene: TRBJ1-2
v_gene: TRBV5-4
d_gene: NA
abundance: NA
CDR3aa: CASSPRGGTGYGYTF
CDR3nt: TGTGCCAGCAGCCCGAGGGGGGGGACGGGCTATGGCTACACCTTC

j_gene: TRBJ2-7
v_gene: TRBV19
d_gene: NA
abundance: NA
CDR3aa: CASSMVGTRYYEQYF
CDR3nt: TGTGCCAGTAGTATGGTCGGGACACGTTACTACGAGCAGTACTTC

j_gene: TRBJ1-5
v_gene: TRBV18
d_gene: TRBD1
abundance: once
CDR3aa: CASSPGTGDLRNQPQHF
CDR3nt: TGTGCCAGCTCTCCCGGGACAGGGGATTTACGCAATCAGCCCCAGCATTTT

j_gene: TRBJ2-5
v_gene: TRBV11-3
d_gene: NA
abundance: once
CDR3aa: CASSLGRDTGQETQYF
CDR3nt: TGTGCCAGCAGCTTGGGCCGGGACACCGGGCAAGAGACCCAGTACTTC

j_gene: TRBJ2-7
v_gene: TRBV28
d_gene: NA
abundance: NA
CDR3aa: CASSPLSSMGEEGYEQYF
CDR3nt: TGTGCCAGCAGTCCCCTCTCGTCTATGGGGGAGGAGGGCTACGAGCAGTACTTC

j_gene: TRBJ2-7
v_gene: TRBV5-5
d_gene: NA
abundance: NA
CDR3aa: CASSLFDEQYF
CDR3nt: TGTGCCAGCAGCTTGTTCGACGAGCAGTACTTC

j_gene: TRBJ1-1
v_gene: TRBV27
d_gene: NA
abundance: NA
CDR3aa: CASSLRRGGTEAFF
CDR3nt: TGTGCCAGCAGTTTACGGAGGGGTGGTACTGAAGCTTTCTTT

j_gene: TRBJ2-1
v_gene: TRBV5-4
d_gene: NA
abundance: NA
CDR3aa: CASSPLPEVFEQFF
CDR3nt: TGTGCCAGCAGCCCCCTCCCCGAGGTTTTTGAGCAGTTCTTC

j_gene: TRBJ1-1
v_gene: TRBV5-1
d_gene: NA
abundance: NA
CDR3aa: CASSLADTEAFF
CDR3nt: TGCGCCAGCAGCTTGGCGGACACTGAAGCTTTCTTT

j_gene: TRBJ2-7
v_gene: TRBV18
d_gene: NA
abundance: NA
CDR3aa: CASSTQDSYEQYF
CDR3nt: TGTGCCAGCTCAACACAGGACAGTTACGAGCAGTACTTC

j_gene: TRBJ2-1
v_gene: TRBV5-4
d_gene: NA
abundance: NA
CDR3aa: CASSFGSTSEFF
CDR3nt: TGTGCCAGCAGCTTTGGGTCAACGAGCGAGTTCTTC

j_gene: TRBJ2-5
v_gene: TRBV9
d_gene: NA
abundance: NA
CDR3aa: CASSVAPDRDYPKYF
CDR3nt: TGTGCCAGCAGCGTAGCTCCGGACCGCGACTACCCCAAGTACTTC

j_gene: TRBJ2-1
v_gene: TRBV9
d_gene: TRBD2
abundance: NA
CDR3aa: CASSAASGANNEQFF
CDR3nt: TGTGCCAGCAGCGCAGCTAGCGGGGCCAACAATGAGCAGTTCTTC

j_gene: TRBJ2-7
v_gene: TRBV7-9
d_gene: TRBD2
abundance: NA
CDR3aa: CASSLTSGRNEQYF
CDR3nt: TGTGCCAGCAGCTTGACTAGCGGGAGGAACGAGCAGTACTTC

j_gene: TRBJ2-3
v_gene: TRBV29-1
d_gene: NA
abundance: NA
CDR3aa: CSVSSGTADTQYF
CDR3nt: TGCAGCGTTAGTAGCGGGACAGCAGATACGCAGTATTTT

j_gene: TRBJ2-2
v_gene: TRBV6-6
d_gene: NA
abundance: NA
CDR3aa: CASSLANTGELFF
CDR3nt: TGTGCCAGCAGCTTAGCGAACACCGGGGAGCTGTTTTTT

j_gene: TRBJ1-5
v_gene: TRBV27
d_gene: NA
abundance: NA
CDR3aa: CASSPGGGSAQPQHF
CDR3nt: TGTGCCAGCAGTCCTGGGGGAGGTTCGGCTCAGCCCCAGCATTTT

j_gene: TRBJ2-7
v_gene: TRBV25-1
d_gene: NA
abundance: NA
CDR3aa: CASTSAGTYEQYF
CDR3nt: TGTGCCAGCACCAGCGCCGGGACCTACGAGCAGTACTTC

j_gene: TRBJ2-7
v_gene: TRBV6-1
d_gene: TRBD1
abundance: NA
CDR3aa: CASRTGQTYEQYF
CDR3nt: TGTGCCAGCAGGACGGGACAGACCTACGAGCAGTACTTC